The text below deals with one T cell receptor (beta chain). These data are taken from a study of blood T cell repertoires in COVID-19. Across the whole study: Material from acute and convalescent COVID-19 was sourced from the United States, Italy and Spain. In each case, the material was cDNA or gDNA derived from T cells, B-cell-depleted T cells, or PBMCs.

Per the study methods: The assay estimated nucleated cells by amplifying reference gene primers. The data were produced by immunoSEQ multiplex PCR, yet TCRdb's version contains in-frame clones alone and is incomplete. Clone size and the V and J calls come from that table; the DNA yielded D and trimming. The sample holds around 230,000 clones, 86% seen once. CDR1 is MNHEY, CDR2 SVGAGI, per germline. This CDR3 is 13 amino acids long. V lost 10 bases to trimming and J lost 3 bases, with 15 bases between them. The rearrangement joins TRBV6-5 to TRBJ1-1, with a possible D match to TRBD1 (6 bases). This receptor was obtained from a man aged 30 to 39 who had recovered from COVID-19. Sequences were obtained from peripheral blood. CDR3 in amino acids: CANEDSFYTEAFF. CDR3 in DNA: TGTGCCAACGAGGACAGTTTCTACACTGAAGCTTTCTTT.